A selection of T cell receptor beta chains follows, all from one sample in a study of blood T cell repertoires in COVID-19. Method: immunoSEQ multiplex PCR; TCRdb's copy keeps in-frame clones and lacks some. The data contain about 170,000 clones, around 84% of them singletons. Material for sequencing was peripheral blood. All receptors derive from a human donor with acute or convalescent COVID-19. The donor label of this sample is uncertain. CDR3s include the opening cysteine and the closing phenylalanine or tryptophan. Fields, in order: clone size, V gene, D gene, J gene, CDR3 protein, CDR3 DNA. A D gene is named only where the DNA matches it firmly. Size is stated for part of the rows, as once, few or many counts, or as a class when the clone is expanded.

clone_size: NA
v_call: TRBV6-5
d_call: TRBD1
j_call: TRBJ1-1
cdr3_aa: CASIPTGTLGAFF
cdr3_nt: TGTGCCAGCATCCCGACAGGGACTCTAGGAGCTTTCTTT

clone_size: NA
v_call: TRBV4-3
d_call: NA
j_call: TRBJ1-1
cdr3_aa: CASSQRTEDIEAFF
cdr3_nt: TGCGCCAGCAGCCAAAGGACAGAAGATATAGAAGCTTTCTTT

clone_size: once
v_call: TRBV5-1
d_call: TRBD1
j_call: TRBJ2-5
cdr3_aa: CASSLVGTQGRTQYF
cdr3_nt: TGCGCCAGCAGCTTGGTCGGGACACAGGGGCGGACCCAGTACTTC

clone_size: NA
v_call: TRBV7-9
d_call: NA
j_call: TRBJ1-1
cdr3_aa: CASIGGGAFF
cdr3_nt: TGTGCCAGCATCGGTGGTGGAGCTTTCTTT

clone_size: few
v_call: TRBV9
d_call: NA
j_call: TRBJ2-5
cdr3_aa: CASSSGVGQETQYF
cdr3_nt: TGTGCCAGCAGCTCGGGGGTGGGGCAAGAGACCCAGTACTTC

clone_size: once
v_call: TRBV6-5
d_call: NA
j_call: TRBJ2-2
cdr3_aa: CASSYPGAYGTGELFF
cdr3_nt: TGTGCCAGCAGTTACCCAGGGGCGTACGGCACCGGGGAGCTGTTTTTT

clone_size: NA
v_call: TRBV28
d_call: NA
j_call: TRBJ1-5
cdr3_aa: CASSLQGNQPQHF
cdr3_nt: TGTGCCAGCAGTTTACAGGGCAATCAGCCCCAGCATTTT

clone_size: once
v_call: TRBV18
d_call: NA
j_call: TRBJ1-1
cdr3_aa: CASSPTRSGGGTEAFF
cdr3_nt: TGTGCCAGCTCACCAACACGTAGCGGGGGGGGCACTGAAGCTTTCTTT

clone_size: NA
v_call: TRBV7-9
d_call: NA
j_call: TRBJ1-3
cdr3_aa: CASSPSLVPGNTIYF
cdr3_nt: TGTGCCAGCAGCCCTAGTCTAGTCCCTGGAAACACCATATATTTT

clone_size: NA
v_call: TRBV14
d_call: TRBD2
j_call: TRBJ2-2
cdr3_aa: CASSQLGTSGLAGELFF
cdr3_nt: TGTGCCAGCAGCCAACTCGGGACTAGCGGCCTGGCCGGGGAGCTGTTTTTT

clone_size: NA
v_call: TRBV2
d_call: TRBD1
j_call: TRBJ1-6
cdr3_aa: CASSEPGTEDSPLHF
cdr3_nt: TGTGCCAGCTCCGAACCCGGGACAGAGGATTCACCCCTCCACTTT

clone_size: NA
v_call: TRBV7-2
d_call: TRBD2
j_call: TRBJ2-5
cdr3_aa: CASSTSGGAEETQYF
cdr3_nt: TGTGCCAGCAGCACTAGCGGGGGGGCTGAGGAGACCCAGTACTTC

clone_size: NA
v_call: TRBV2
d_call: NA
j_call: TRBJ1-1
cdr3_aa: CASKQAGMNTEAFF
cdr3_nt: TGTGCCAGCAAGCAGGCGGGAATGAACACTGAAGCTTTCTTT

clone_size: NA
v_call: TRBV6-5
d_call: TRBD2
j_call: TRBJ2-5
cdr3_aa: CASLGVAGNQETQYF
cdr3_nt: TGTGCCAGCCTGGGGGTAGCGGGGAACCAAGAGACCCAGTACTTC

clone_size: NA
v_call: TRBV3-1/TRBV3-2
d_call: NA
j_call: TRBJ2-7
cdr3_aa: CASSRLGGDLYEQYF
cdr3_nt: TGTGCCAGCAGCCGTCTAGGGGGGGATCTCTACGAGCAGTACTTC

clone_size: NA
v_call: TRBV6-2/TRBV6-3
d_call: NA
j_call: TRBJ2-1
cdr3_aa: CASSTTGSSYNEQFF
cdr3_nt: TGTGCCAGCAGTACCACAGGGAGTAGCTACAATGAGCAGTTCTTC

clone_size: NA
v_call: TRBV10-3
d_call: TRBD2
j_call: TRBJ2-3
cdr3_aa: CAIREGTSGDGDTQYF
cdr3_nt: TGTGCCATCAGAGAAGGGACTAGCGGGGATGGAGATACGCAGTATTTT

clone_size: NA
v_call: TRBV7-9
d_call: NA
j_call: TRBJ1-6
cdr3_aa: CASSFPGAGLGNSPLHF
cdr3_nt: TGTGCCAGCAGCTTCCCAGGGGCGGGCCTAGGGAATTCACCCCTCCACTTT

clone_size: NA
v_call: TRBV7-9
d_call: TRBD1
j_call: TRBJ2-5
cdr3_aa: CASSLRGTGVQETQYF
cdr3_nt: TGTGCCAGCAGCTTACGGGGGACAGGGGTTCAAGAGACCCAGTACTTC

clone_size: NA
v_call: TRBV5-1
d_call: TRBD1
j_call: TRBJ2-1
cdr3_aa: CASSFTGQVYNEQFF
cdr3_nt: TGCGCCAGCAGCTTCACGGGACAGGTCTACAATGAGCAGTTCTTC

clone_size: NA
v_call: TRBV27
d_call: TRBD1
j_call: TRBJ1-1
cdr3_aa: CASSLRRDSPNTEAFF
cdr3_nt: TGTGCCAGCAGTTTAAGAAGGGACAGCCCGAACACTGAAGCTTTCTTT

clone_size: NA
v_call: TRBV5-1
d_call: TRBD2
j_call: TRBJ2-1
cdr3_aa: CASSLTGTSGEKQFF
cdr3_nt: TGCGCCAGCAGCTTAACCGGGACTAGCGGGGAGAAGCAGTTCTTC

clone_size: once
v_call: TRBV9
d_call: NA
j_call: TRBJ1-5
cdr3_aa: CASSVASSNQPQHF
cdr3_nt: TGTGCCAGCAGCGTAGCATCTAGCAATCAGCCCCAGCATTTT

clone_size: NA
v_call: TRBV12-5
d_call: TRBD1
j_call: TRBJ2-5
cdr3_aa: CASGLVLGQGHQETQYF
cdr3_nt: TGTGCTAGTGGTTTGGTACTGGGACAGGGACACCAAGAGACCCAGTACTTC

clone_size: NA
v_call: TRBV7-2
d_call: TRBD1
j_call: TRBJ2-7
cdr3_aa: CASSLGRTGGTYEQYF
cdr3_nt: TGTGCCAGCAGCTTAGGGAGGACAGGGGGGACCTACGAGCAGTACTTC

clone_size: NA
v_call: TRBV27
d_call: NA
j_call: TRBJ2-3
cdr3_aa: CASSFLLAAGASTDTQYF
cdr3_nt: TGTGCCAGCAGTTTTTTACTTGCAGCGGGCGCTAGCACAGATACGCAGTATTTT

clone_size: NA
v_call: TRBV12-5
d_call: TRBD2
j_call: TRBJ2-1
cdr3_aa: CASGPRDSGGAVDEQFF
cdr3_nt: TGTGCTAGTGGTCCCCGAGATAGCGGGGGGGCCGTGGATGAGCAGTTCTTC

clone_size: few
v_call: TRBV5-8
d_call: NA
j_call: TRBJ1-4
cdr3_aa: CASSSTGTTNEKLFF
cdr3_nt: TGTGCCAGCAGCTCTACCGGGACAACTAATGAAAAACTGTTTTTT

clone_size: NA
v_call: TRBV10-3
d_call: NA
j_call: TRBJ1-4
cdr3_aa: CAICRAQNEKLFF
cdr3_nt: TGTGCCATCTGCAGGGCCCAGAATGAAAAACTGTTTTTT